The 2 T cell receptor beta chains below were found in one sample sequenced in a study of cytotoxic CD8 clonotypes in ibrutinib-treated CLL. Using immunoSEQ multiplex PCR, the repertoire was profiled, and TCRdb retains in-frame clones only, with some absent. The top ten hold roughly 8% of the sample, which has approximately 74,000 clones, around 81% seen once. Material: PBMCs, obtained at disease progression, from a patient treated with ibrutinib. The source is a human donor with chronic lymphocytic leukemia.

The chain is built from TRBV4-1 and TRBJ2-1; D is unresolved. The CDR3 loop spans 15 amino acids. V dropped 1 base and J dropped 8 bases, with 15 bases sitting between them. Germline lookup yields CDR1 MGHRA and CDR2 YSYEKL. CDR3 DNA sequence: TGCGCCAGCAGCCAAGTCGTCGGGTTCTTAGATGAGCAGTTCTTC. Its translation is CASSQVVGFLDEQFF.

CDR3 in amino acids: CASSPSDSSYNEQFF. DNA of the CDR3: TGTGCCAGCAGTCCTAGCGATAGCTCCTACAATGAGCAGTTCTTC. The rearrangement links TRBV27 to TRBJ2-1; perhaps TRBD2 as D (6 bases). CDR1 and CDR2 (germline): MNHEY, SMNVEV (reference sequence). V lost 5 bases, J lost 0 bases, and 11 bases lay in between. The CDR3 is 15 amino acids.